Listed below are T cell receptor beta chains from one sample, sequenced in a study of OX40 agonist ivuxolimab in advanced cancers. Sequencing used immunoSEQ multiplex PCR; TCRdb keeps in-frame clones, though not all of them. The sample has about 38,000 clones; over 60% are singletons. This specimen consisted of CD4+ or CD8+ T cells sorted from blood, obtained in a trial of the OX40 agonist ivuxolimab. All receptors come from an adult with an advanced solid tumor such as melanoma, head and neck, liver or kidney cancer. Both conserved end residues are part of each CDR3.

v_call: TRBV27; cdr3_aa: CASSLSGTGQGGRYTF
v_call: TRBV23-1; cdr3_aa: CASTSGETQYF
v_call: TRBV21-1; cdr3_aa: CARGQGYEQYF
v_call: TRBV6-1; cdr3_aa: CASSEGRSNTEAFF
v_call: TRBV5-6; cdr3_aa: CASRRPGTGETQYF
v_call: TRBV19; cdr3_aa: CASSRQGTEAFF
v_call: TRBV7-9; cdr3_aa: CASSLSLYEQYF
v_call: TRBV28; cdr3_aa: CASLRSGGNQPQHF
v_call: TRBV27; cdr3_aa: CASSLSQYYGYTF
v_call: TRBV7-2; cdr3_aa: CASSLDTSGPSYEQYF
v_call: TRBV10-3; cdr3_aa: CAIRQTSVGEQYF
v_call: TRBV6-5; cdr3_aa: CASSYSSGLTYNEQFF
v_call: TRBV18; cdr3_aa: CASSQDRGIGNQPQHF
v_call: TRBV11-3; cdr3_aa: CASSPGVVSYNEQFF
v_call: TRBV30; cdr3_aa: CAWSIYTGGGEKLFF